This T cell receptor (beta chain) comes out of a study of beta chain features in type 1 diabetes. Study-wide context: Examination spanned some 100 million sorted cells from all samples.

General study points: Still unanswered here is whether HLA type influences TCRB rearrangement.

Notes on this clone: The antigen is not known.

The V gene lost 0 bases and the J gene lost 7 bases, with 7 bases spanning the gap. The CDR3 runs to 14 residues. Germline CDR1 is PRHDT and CDR2 is FYEKMQ (reference sequence). The authors reverse transcribed all of the isolated RNA, so sequencing captured expressed TCRB transcripts. Assay used: immunoSEQ multiplex PCR; TCRdb lists only in-frame clones, some missing. The data contain under 400,000 clones, about 18% of them singletons. This chain connects TRBV13 to TRBJ1-6; perhaps TRBD1 as D (5 bases). The origin of this receptor is a woman aged 18-29 years in good health. The sample comprised naive CD4+ T cells from blood. The CDR3 coding sequence is TGTGCCAGCAGCTTAGGAGGGGCCAATTCACCCCTCCACTTT. This encodes CASSLGGANSPLHF.